The source of this T cell receptor beta chain is a study of spatial heterogeneity in lung cancer. Study in general: There were consistently more beta-chain sequences detected than alpha-chain sequences. General study findings and limits: For expanded intratumoral alpha and beta TCRs, counts tracked tumor mutation counts.

The germline V gene has CDR1 SQVTM and CDR2 ANQGSEA. Losses at the gene ends were 4 bases for V and 5 bases for J; bases not matched to a gene: 11. The CDR3 is 14 residues long. Time point in this sample: sample taken at primary tumor resection. The input material, whole RNA from tumor, nontumor lung or frozen PBMC, was sequenced unsorted. One entry per CDR3 protein, called by TCRdb with MiXCR from the 5' RACE reads. Counted here are a few thousand distinct CDR3 sequences, around 30% occurring once; the ten biggest clones make up less than 30%. As to this clonotype: Antigen specificity is unknown.

The clonotype originates from a female donor with early-stage non-small cell lung cancer. Here the sequenced sample was lung tumor tissue, taken at surgery. The chain couples TRBV29-1 to TRBJ2-7; the match to TRBD1 covers 7 bases. The CDR3 bases are TGCAGCGTTGCTATAGGGGGCAGTTATGACGAGCAGTACTTC. It translates to CSVAIGGSYDEQYF.